The TCR beta chain under discussion was sequenced for a study of T-cell memory formation after mild COVID-19 (dated by TCRdb to the early 2020s). About the investigation overall: Most TCR sequence clusters were specific to one of the two donors. Longitudinal TCRalpha and TCRbeta repertoire sequencing tracked T-cell clones expanding and contracting after mild COVID-19 in two donors. The cohort was made up of two young adult volunteers, one female and one male, who were previously healthy.

Broad study findings and their caveats: Some responding clones were found in pre-infection memory, which suggests that pre-existing cross-reactive memory T cells took part in the SARS-CoV-2 response. From day 15 to 85, contracting clones showed balanced CD4/CD8 phenotypes, whereas a second wave of clones that expanded from day 15 to 37 leaned towards CD4+. Whether the second-wave clones peaking on day 37 were SARS-CoV-2 specific was not confirmed. Only a couple of mild cases were covered by the study, and larger cohorts that include severe cases with pre-infection samples were considered necessary. Contracting CD4+ clones turned up mainly in the CM and EM memory subsets, whereas EMRA was where CD8+ clones were enriched.

The run used an Illumina NovaSeq 6000. cDNA libraries for TCRalpha and TCRbeta were prepared by 5'RACE using constant-segment primers, with sample barcodes and unique molecular identifiers added. RNA was extracted from every sample with Trizol reagent. The libraries were amplified in two PCR steps, and the second step added a second sample barcode and Illumina TruSeq adapters. Sequencing of the libraries was done on an Illumina NovaSeq, producing 2 x 150 bp paired-end reads. From the authors' description of their analysis: The reads were demultiplexed and collapsed into UMI-guided consensus sequences using migec v1.2.7. Using mixcr v2.1.11, UMI consensuses were aligned to TRA and TRB V and J templates and then assembled into clonotypes. A clonotype was counted as expanded or contracted only if both edgeR and NoisET called the change significant, with noise models trained on biological replicates. For edgeR calls, a false discovery rate-adjusted p below 0.01 and a log2 fold-change threshold of 1 were applied. As an exploratory analysis of dynamics, max-normalized trajectories of the 1000 most abundant clonotypes were examined with PCA combined with hierarchical clustering. Separately sequenced CD4+ and CD8+ repertoires were used to assign the CD4 or CD8 phenotype of responding clones. Using fastp at Q25 and MiXCR, TCRdb reprocessed the public reads and kept productive beta chains. Rows with a matching CDR3 protein are joined into one entry that keeps the most common DNA and genes. TCRdb, not the authors, supplied the V and J calls. The sample profile shows roughly 480,000 distinct CDR3 sequences; around a quarter of them were found once. The ten largest clones capture approximately 12% of the sample.

Ficoll-Paque density gradient centrifugation was used to isolate PBMCs. From cysteine to phenylalanine, the CDR3 is 13 amino acids long. The entry retains the CDR3 DNA only, 39 bases that are in frame from base 1. Trimming accounts for 5 bases at V and 5 bases at J, while the number of junction bases matched to no gene is 8. The germline V gene (reference sequence) supplies CDR1 DFQATT and CDR2 SNEGSKA. Remarks on this clonotype: Its antigen is unknown. Base qualities are not recorded, but no much larger clone differs from it by a single base.

The chain is assembled from TRBV20-1 and TRBJ2-5; 7 bases in the junction line up with TRBD2. This TCR was recovered from an adult woman who had mild COVID-19 (a few samples of this study predate the infection). The sample titles of this study are shuffled in the database, so cell type and time point are left out; the donor was told from shared clones. Material for sequencing was PBMCs or a T cell subset sorted from them (not recorded which). CDR3 protein: CSAPRRGRETQYF. At the DNA level, the sequence is TGCAGTGCTCCTCGGCGGGGGAGGGAGACCCAGTACTTC.